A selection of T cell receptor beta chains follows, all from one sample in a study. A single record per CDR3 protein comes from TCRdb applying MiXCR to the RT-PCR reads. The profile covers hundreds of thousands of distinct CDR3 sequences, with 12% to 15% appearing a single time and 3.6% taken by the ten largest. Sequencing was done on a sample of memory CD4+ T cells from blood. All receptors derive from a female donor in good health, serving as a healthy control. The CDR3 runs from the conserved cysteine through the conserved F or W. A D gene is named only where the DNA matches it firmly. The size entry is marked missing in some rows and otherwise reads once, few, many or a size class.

cdr3_nt: TGTGCCAGCAGTTACGGGGAGGCCCGCTACAATGAGCAGTTCTTC
cdr3_aa: CASSYGEARYNEQFF
j_call: TRBJ2-1
v_call: TRBV6-5
d_call: NA
clone_size: few

cdr3_nt: TGTGCCATCAGTGATCGGGGGCCTAGCAATCAGCCCCAGCATTTT
cdr3_aa: CAISDRGPSNQPQHF
j_call: TRBJ1-5
v_call: TRBV10-3
d_call: NA
clone_size: many

cdr3_nt: TGTGCCAGCAGCCCCTCGACAGGGGGCATCGAAAAACTGTTTTTT
cdr3_aa: CASSPSTGGIEKLFF
j_call: TRBJ1-4
v_call: TRBV6-5
d_call: TRBD1
clone_size: NA

cdr3_nt: TGTGCCAGCAGTTCGGCTACAGGGGGGAACACTGAAGCTTTCTTT
cdr3_aa: CASSSATGGNTEAFF
j_call: TRBJ1-1
v_call: TRBV28
d_call: TRBD1
clone_size: NA

cdr3_nt: TGCGCCAGCAGCTTGTACGTCGACTCCTACGAGCAGTACTTC
cdr3_aa: CASSLYVDSYEQYF
j_call: TRBJ2-7
v_call: TRBV5-1
d_call: NA
clone_size: many

cdr3_nt: TGCAGTGCTAGAGTTCAGGCTAGCGGGCAGTTCTTC
cdr3_aa: CSARVQASGQFF
j_call: TRBJ2-1
v_call: TRBV20-1
d_call: TRBD2
clone_size: many

cdr3_nt: TGCAGTGCTCAGGACTCAACTAACTATGGCTACACCTTC
cdr3_aa: CSAQDSTNYGYTF
j_call: TRBJ1-2
v_call: TRBV20-1
d_call: NA
clone_size: many

cdr3_nt: TGTGCCAGCAGCTCCGCGGGCCTAGCCTCCTACAATGAGCAGTTCTTC
cdr3_aa: CASSSAGLASYNEQFF
j_call: TRBJ2-1
v_call: TRBV28
d_call: NA
clone_size: NA

cdr3_nt: TGCAGCGTTCTACAGGAGACTAGCACAGATACGCAGTATTTT
cdr3_aa: CSVLQETSTDTQYF
j_call: TRBJ2-3
v_call: TRBV29-1
d_call: NA
clone_size: many

cdr3_nt: TGTGCCAGCAGCGTAGAATTGAACACCGGGGAGCTGTTTTTT
cdr3_aa: CASSVELNTGELFF
j_call: TRBJ2-2
v_call: TRBV9
d_call: NA
clone_size: NA

cdr3_nt: TGTGCCATCAGTGAGAGGGGGTACACTAGCGGGAGGGCGAACACCGGGGAGCTGTTTTTT
cdr3_aa: CAISERGYTSGRANTGELFF
j_call: TRBJ2-2
v_call: TRBV10-3
d_call: TRBD2
clone_size: few

cdr3_nt: TGCAGTGCGGGGGGACTTTGGAATGAGCAGTTCTTC
cdr3_aa: CSAGGLWNEQFF
j_call: TRBJ2-1
v_call: TRBV20-1
d_call: NA
clone_size: many

cdr3_nt: TGCAGTGCTAGAGTAGGGAGCGGTAGCACAGATACGCAGTATTTT
cdr3_aa: CSARVGSGSTDTQYF
j_call: TRBJ2-3
v_call: TRBV20-1
d_call: NA
clone_size: few

cdr3_nt: TGCAGCGTTGTGCCGCCGGGACTGGGCACTGAAGCTTTCTTT
cdr3_aa: CSVVPPGLGTEAFF
j_call: TRBJ1-1
v_call: TRBV29-1
d_call: NA
clone_size: few

cdr3_nt: TGTGCCAGCAGCTACTACAGCTCCTTGAACACTGAAGCTTTCTTT
cdr3_aa: CASSYYSSLNTEAFF
j_call: TRBJ1-1
v_call: TRBV5-5
d_call: NA
clone_size: NA

cdr3_nt: TGCAGTGCTAGCCGGGACAGGGGTATTTCTGGTCAGCCCCAGCATTTT
cdr3_aa: CSASRDRGISGQPQHF
j_call: TRBJ1-5
v_call: TRBV20-1
d_call: TRBD1
clone_size: NA

cdr3_nt: TGCGCCAGCAGCTCGGGACTAGCGGGAGAGTCAGATACGCAGTATTTT
cdr3_aa: CASSSGLAGESDTQYF
j_call: TRBJ2-3
v_call: TRBV5-1
d_call: TRBD2
clone_size: few

cdr3_nt: TGTGCCAGCAGGGGAGGCGGGATGATGAACACTGAAGCTTTCTTT
cdr3_aa: CASRGGGMMNTEAFF
j_call: TRBJ1-1
v_call: TRBV28
d_call: NA
clone_size: many

cdr3_nt: TGCGCCAGCAGCCATGGACTAGCGGGAGGGCGGAGAACCGGGGAGCTGTTTTTT
cdr3_aa: CASSHGLAGGRRTGELFF
j_call: TRBJ2-2
v_call: TRBV5-1
d_call: TRBD2
clone_size: NA

cdr3_nt: TGCGCCAGCAGCACAGGGACCTCCCCGGGCCAAGAGACCCAGTACTTC
cdr3_aa: CASSTGTSPGQETQYF
j_call: TRBJ2-5
v_call: TRBV5-1
d_call: NA
clone_size: NA

cdr3_nt: TGTGCCAGCAGAATGGGTGGGGATTCCCCCTACAATGAGCAGTTCTTC
cdr3_aa: CASRMGGDSPYNEQFF
j_call: TRBJ2-1
v_call: TRBV27
d_call: NA
clone_size: NA

cdr3_nt: TGCGCCAGCAGCCAAGAAAACAGGGGGGACACTGAAGCTTTCTTT
cdr3_aa: CASSQENRGDTEAFF
j_call: TRBJ1-1
v_call: TRBV4-3
d_call: TRBD1
clone_size: few

cdr3_nt: TGCAGCGTCGTTGGACTAGCGGGAGTCTACGAGCAGTACTTC
cdr3_aa: CSVVGLAGVYEQYF
j_call: TRBJ2-7
v_call: TRBV29-1
d_call: TRBD2
clone_size: many

cdr3_nt: TGTGCCAGCAGTTATCCCACCAGCGGGACTCCCTACGAGCAGTACTTC
cdr3_aa: CASSYPTSGTPYEQYF
j_call: TRBJ2-7
v_call: TRBV6-6
d_call: TRBD2
clone_size: NA

cdr3_nt: TGCAGTGCTAGAGATATGGGAAGGTCTGAAGCTTTCTTT
cdr3_aa: CSARDMGRSEAFF
j_call: TRBJ1-1
v_call: TRBV20-1
d_call: NA
clone_size: few

cdr3_nt: TGTGCCAGCAGAAGAGAGCGGGAGGGCTACGAGCAGTACTTC
cdr3_aa: CASRREREGYEQYF
j_call: TRBJ2-7
v_call: TRBV7-9
d_call: TRBD2
clone_size: NA

cdr3_nt: TGCAGTGCCCCCCTTAGGTCAACACCCTACGAGCAGTACTTC
cdr3_aa: CSAPLRSTPYEQYF
j_call: TRBJ2-7
v_call: TRBV20-1
d_call: NA
clone_size: NA

cdr3_nt: TGCAGTGCTCCCAAGGCGGCAGTGAGCTCCTACGAGCAGTACTTC
cdr3_aa: CSAPKAAVSSYEQYF
j_call: TRBJ2-7
v_call: TRBV20-1
d_call: NA
clone_size: NA

cdr3_nt: TGTGCCATCAGGTCGGGACAGGGAGGGGAAAAACTGTTTTTT
cdr3_aa: CAIRSGQGGEKLFF
j_call: TRBJ1-4
v_call: TRBV10-3
d_call: TRBD1
clone_size: few

cdr3_nt: TGCGCCAGCAGACAGGGGGCCGAGGGAGATACGCAGTATTTT
cdr3_aa: CASRQGAEGDTQYF
j_call: TRBJ2-3
v_call: TRBV5-1
d_call: TRBD1
clone_size: many

cdr3_nt: TGTGCCAGCAGTACCCAGGGGACCGAGCAGTTCTTC
cdr3_aa: CASSTQGTEQFF
j_call: TRBJ2-1
v_call: TRBV2
d_call: NA
clone_size: NA

cdr3_nt: TGTGCCAGCAGTGAACAGGGGAACGAGCAGTACTTC
cdr3_aa: CASSEQGNEQYF
j_call: TRBJ2-7
v_call: TRBV12-3/TRBV12-4
d_call: TRBD1
clone_size: many

cdr3_nt: TGTGCCAGCAGTTACGCACAGGGGGCAGGCAATCAGCCCCAGCATTTT
cdr3_aa: CASSYAQGAGNQPQHF
j_call: TRBJ1-5
v_call: TRBV6-5
d_call: TRBD1
clone_size: many

cdr3_nt: TGTGCCATCAGGGACAGGGATGCTAACTATGGCTACACCTTC
cdr3_aa: CAIRDRDANYGYTF
j_call: TRBJ1-2
v_call: TRBV10-3
d_call: TRBD1
clone_size: many

cdr3_nt: TGCGCCAGCAGTTCCGGGGCAAACTACAATGAGCAGTTCTTC
cdr3_aa: CASSSGANYNEQFF
j_call: TRBJ2-1
v_call: TRBV5-1
d_call: NA
clone_size: NA

cdr3_nt: TGTGCCAGCAGCTTCCAGGACAAGAACACTGAAGCTTTCTTT
cdr3_aa: CASSFQDKNTEAFF
j_call: TRBJ1-1
v_call: TRBV11-2
d_call: NA
clone_size: NA

cdr3_nt: TGTGCCAGCAGCTTTGGTGACAGGGCACTAACGGGCTACACCTTC
cdr3_aa: CASSFGDRALTGYTF
j_call: TRBJ1-2
v_call: TRBV5-6
d_call: TRBD1
clone_size: few

cdr3_nt: TGTGCCAGCAGTACGCCCGGGACAGGGTATGACACTGAAGCTTTCTTT
cdr3_aa: CASSTPGTGYDTEAFF
j_call: TRBJ1-1
v_call: TRBV27
d_call: TRBD1
clone_size: many

cdr3_nt: TGTGCCAGCGCACCGGATAGGGGAGGATCCTACAATGAGCAGTTCTTC
cdr3_aa: CASAPDRGGSYNEQFF
j_call: TRBJ2-1
v_call: TRBV28
d_call: NA
clone_size: NA

cdr3_nt: TGTGCCAGCAGCTTAGAGGCGGGGGGGCGGTCGGATGAGCAGTTCTTC
cdr3_aa: CASSLEAGGRSDEQFF
j_call: TRBJ2-1
v_call: TRBV11-1
d_call: TRBD2
clone_size: few

cdr3_nt: TGTGCCAGCGGTACGGGGCATCAGGCAGATACGCAGTATTTT
cdr3_aa: CASGTGHQADTQYF
j_call: TRBJ2-3
v_call: TRBV5-5
d_call: NA
clone_size: NA

cdr3_nt: TGCAGTGCCCTTGTGGGACTAGCGGGCATAGAGCAGTTCTTC
cdr3_aa: CSALVGLAGIEQFF
j_call: TRBJ2-1
v_call: TRBV20-1
d_call: TRBD2
clone_size: NA

cdr3_nt: TGTGCCAGCAGTCTAGAACCGTATAGCAATCAGCCCCAGCATTTT
cdr3_aa: CASSLEPYSNQPQHF
j_call: TRBJ1-5
v_call: TRBV6-5
d_call: NA
clone_size: many

cdr3_nt: TGTGCCAGCAGAAGCCCCTTCGGTGGCGGGAGATACGAGCAGTACTTC
cdr3_aa: CASRSPFGGGRYEQYF
j_call: TRBJ2-7
v_call: TRBV6-2/TRBV6-3
d_call: TRBD2
clone_size: NA

cdr3_nt: TGTGCCGCCCAATGGGGGGACGGGGAGCTGTTTTTT
cdr3_aa: CAAQWGDGELFF
j_call: TRBJ2-2
v_call: TRBV7-9
d_call: NA
clone_size: NA

cdr3_nt: TGCAGTGCTCCGATCCGGGACAGGATCTACGAGCAGTACTTC
cdr3_aa: CSAPIRDRIYEQYF
j_call: TRBJ2-7
v_call: TRBV20-1
d_call: TRBD1
clone_size: few

cdr3_nt: TGCAGTGCTAACACAGGGGACACTGAAGCTTTCTTT
cdr3_aa: CSANTGDTEAFF
j_call: TRBJ1-1
v_call: TRBV20-1
d_call: TRBD1
clone_size: many

cdr3_nt: TGTGCCATCAGTGCCGGACGGTTCCGTGGCTACACCTTC
cdr3_aa: CAISAGRFRGYTF
j_call: TRBJ1-2
v_call: TRBV10-3
d_call: NA
clone_size: many

cdr3_nt: TGCAGTGCTAGAGAGGGGGACGGGGAGCTGTTTTTT
cdr3_aa: CSAREGDGELFF
j_call: TRBJ2-2
v_call: TRBV20-1
d_call: NA
clone_size: few

cdr3_nt: TGCAGTGCTAGAGTTGGGTCACCCCTCCACTTT
cdr3_aa: CSARVGSPLHF
j_call: TRBJ1-6
v_call: TRBV20-1
d_call: NA
clone_size: many

cdr3_nt: TGCAGTGCTAGCATCCCGCTCAAAGGGTACGAGCAGTACTTC
cdr3_aa: CSASIPLKGYEQYF
j_call: TRBJ2-7
v_call: TRBV20-1
d_call: NA
clone_size: NA

cdr3_nt: TGCGCCAGCAGGATGGCGTCGGGGGGGGATTCACCCCTCCACTTT
cdr3_aa: CASRMASGGDSPLHF
j_call: TRBJ1-6
v_call: TRBV5-1
d_call: NA
clone_size: NA

cdr3_nt: TGCGCCAGCAGCTTGACAGTCACCTACAATGAGCAGTTCTTC
cdr3_aa: CASSLTVTYNEQFF
j_call: TRBJ2-1
v_call: TRBV5-1
d_call: NA
clone_size: few

cdr3_nt: TGCGCCAGCAGCCAAGATCGGGTGCGGACGAAGGCCCGGGGCTCTGGAAACACCATATATTTT
cdr3_aa: CASSQDRVRTKARGSGNTIYF
j_call: TRBJ1-3
v_call: TRBV4-1
d_call: NA
clone_size: NA

cdr3_nt: TGTGCCAGCAGAAGACAGGGGAGTCGGAGTGAGCAGTTCTTC
cdr3_aa: CASRRQGSRSEQFF
j_call: TRBJ2-1
v_call: TRBV28
d_call: TRBD1
clone_size: NA

cdr3_nt: TGTGCCAGCAGTTACGGGGGAAGGGGGGCCAACGTCCTGACTTTC
cdr3_aa: CASSYGGRGANVLTF
j_call: TRBJ2-6
v_call: TRBV6-5
d_call: NA
clone_size: few

cdr3_nt: TGTGCCAGCAGCTTAGCATTTCAGGGCCGCGATGGCACCGGGGAGCTGTTTTTT
cdr3_aa: CASSLAFQGRDGTGELFF
j_call: TRBJ2-2
v_call: TRBV7-8
d_call: NA
clone_size: many

cdr3_nt: TGTGCCAGCAGCCCCCACGGTGGGCGGGCCAACTCCTACGAGCAGTACTTC
cdr3_aa: CASSPHGGRANSYEQYF
j_call: TRBJ2-7
v_call: TRBV6-2/TRBV6-3
d_call: NA
clone_size: many